The rows below give T cell receptor beta chains drawn from one sample of a study of CD4 T cell repertoires in COVID-19. Data came from immunoSEQ multiplex PCR; TCRdb stores just in-frame clones and leaves some out. The data show 60,000 to 90,000 clones, 83% seen once. The specimen comprised CD4+ T cells from peripheral blood, sampled after recovery from COVID-19. These receptors originate from a human donor who had COVID-19. The CDR3 runs from the conserved cysteine through the conserved F or W. D genes are given only for firm matches.

.	TRBV30	TRBJ2-1	CAWSVPGDEQFF
.	TRBV2	TRBJ2-2	CASCRGEVGELFF
TRBD2	TRBV6-2/TRBV6-3	TRBJ2-1	CASSSLAGVVNEQFF
.	TRBV24-1	TRBJ1-5	CATLTSQPQHF
.	TRBV3-1/TRBV3-2	TRBJ1-2	CASSQDGVYGYTF
.	TRBV27	TRBJ2-1	CASSFYFFPGGSYNEQFF
TRBD2	TRBV23-1	TRBJ2-1	CASKRGSRDEQFF
.	TRBV3-1/TRBV3-2	TRBJ1-1	CASSQVRGSSLNTEAFF
.	TRBV7-2	TRBJ2-3	CASSSAGTTDTQYF
.	TRBV5-1	TRBJ2-3	CASSLDTASTDTQYF